These T cell receptor beta chains were read from a single sample in a study of CD8 T cells in ankylosing spondylitis. TCRdb reprocessed the 5' RACE reads via MiXCR and lists one record per CDR3 protein. Here the sample spans hundreds of thousands of distinct CDR3 sequences, roughly 12% being singletons. Input material: blood, either unsorted or a sorted T cell fraction (not recorded which). These receptors originate from a male donor with ankylosing spondylitis. Each CDR3 is given with its conserved first and last residue. Each record gives: J gene, D gene, V gene, clone size, CDR3 length, CDR3 protein, CDR3 DNA. The D gene is left open where the match is weak. Clone size appears in some rows only: once, few, many, or a class for an expanded clone.

TRBJ2-3 - TRBV9 - 15 CASTVGRTSTDTQYF TGTGCCAGCACCGTAGGACGAACTAGCACAGATACGCAGTATTTT
TRBJ2-1 - TRBV29-1 many 15 CSVEGGGRSYNEQFF TGCAGCGTTGAAGGCGGAGGTCGCTCCTACAATGAGCAGTTCTTC
TRBJ1-1 TRBD1 TRBV10-3 many 14 CAISPGGSWTEAFF TGTGCCATCAGTCCAGGGGGGAGTTGGACTGAAGCTTTCTTT
TRBJ2-1 TRBD2 TRBV7-2 many 17 CASSQGGGRGSYNEQFF TGTGCCAGCAGCCAAGGAGGCGGGAGGGGCTCCTACAATGAGCAGTTCTTC
TRBJ2-1 TRBD2 TRBV7-6 few 18 CASSLDDVGTRGYNEQFF TGTGCCAGCAGCTTAGATGATGTGGGGACTAGGGGCTACAATGAGCAGTTCTTC
TRBJ2-5 - TRBV20-1 few 13 CSAALVGQETQYF TGCAGTGCTGCATTGGTTGGGCAAGAGACCCAGTACTTC
TRBJ2-1 TRBD1 TRBV11-1 few 18 CASSFSSPGTGTINEQFF TGTGCCAGCAGCTTCTCCTCGCCCGGGACAGGGACGATCAATGAGCAGTTCTTC
TRBJ1-2 - TRBV6-5 many 16 CASSYYQRGTNYGYTF TGTGCCAGCAGTTACTATCAAAGGGGGACTAACTATGGCTACACCTTC
TRBJ2-3 - TRBV6-1 few 13 CASSEPGVGTQYF TGTGCCAGCAGTGAACCAGGGGTCGGTACGCAGTATTTT
TRBJ1-4 - TRBV5-1 many 13 CASSFRLNEKLFF TGCGCCAGCAGCTTCCGTCTTAATGAAAAACTGTTTTTT
TRBJ2-6 TRBD1 TRBV20-1 - 14 CSADRDSGANVLTF TGCAGTGCAGACAGGGACTCTGGGGCCAACGTCCTGACTTTC
TRBJ2-7 - TRBV20-1 few 13 CSASTRIPYEQYF TGCAGTGCTTCCACACGGATTCCCTACGAGCAGTACTTC
TRBJ2-5 - TRBV28 - 16 CASSSWRGQMQETQYF TGTGCCAGCAGTTCCTGGAGGGGACAGATGCAAGAGACCCAGTACTTC
TRBJ2-2 TRBD2 TRBV15 few 14 CATKGLVNTGELFF TGTGCCACCAAGGGACTAGTGAACACCGGGGAGCTGTTTTTT
TRBJ2-7 - TRBV20-1 few 15 CSASGAGSSSYEQYF TGCAGTGCTAGTGGCGCGGGCTCTAGCTCCTACGAGCAGTACTTC
TRBJ2-5 - TRBV15 - 15 CATSRDRATQETQYF TGTGCCACCAGCAGAGATCGGGCAACACAAGAGACCCAGTACTTC
TRBJ1-1 - TRBV5-1 few 15 CASSLDKGVKTEAFF TGCGCCAGCAGCTTGGATAAGGGAGTGAAGACTGAAGCTTTCTTT
TRBJ2-7 - TRBV20-1 - 14 CSGDRTADSYEQYF TGCAGTGGAGATCGGACAGCTGACTCCTACGAGCAGTACTTC
TRBJ2-7 TRBD2 TRBV5-6 - 14 CASSNRDYKDPQYF TGTGCCAGCAGCAACCGGGACTATAAGGACCCGCAGTACTTC
TRBJ1-2 - TRBV12-3/TRBV12-4 - 12 CASSLESYGYTF TGTGCCAGCAGTTTAGAATCATATGGCTACACCTTC
TRBJ2-7 TRBD2 TRBV10-3 few 15 CAIRPSGGVSYEQYF TGTGCCATCAGGCCATCGGGGGGAGTCTCCTACGAGCAGTACTTC
TRBJ2-7 - TRBV20-1 many 11 CSAGQNYEQYF TGCAGTGCTGGACAGAACTACGAGCAGTACTTC